These 28 T cell receptor beta chains were all obtained from the same sample, sequenced in a study of human versus mouse CDR3 diversity and MHC coevolution. The table came from immunoSEQ multiplex PCR; TCRdb's copy has only in-frame clones and leaves some out. The repertoire holds fewer than 100,000 clones, with roughly 93% as singletons. The material sequenced was naive CD4+ T cells from blood. Subset in this sample: CD45RO-negative CD62L-positive naive CD4 T cells. These receptors all stem from a person between 25 and 70 years old in good health.

The chain carries TRBV6-5 and TRBJ2-7; D is possibly TRBD1 (5 bases). The germline V and J ends were trimmed by 7 bases and 5 bases, with 15 bases remaining between them. The V gene's germline CDR1 is MNHEY and CDR2 SVGAGI. This CDR3 has 13 amino acids. CDR3 sequence (DNA): TGTGCCAGCAAAAACACCAGGGCCAACGAGCAGTACTTC. It translates to CASKNTRANEQYF.

The gene calls are TRBV18 and TRBJ2-7; D possibly corresponds to TRBD2 (7 bases). V was shortened by 6 bases and J by 0 bases, with 18 bases between the two germline ends. Germline-derived CDR1 and CDR2 are KGHSH and LQKENI. This CDR3 has 16 amino acids. The CDR3 sequence: CASSSPGGQSSYEQYF. DNA for the CDR3: TGTGCCAGCTCTTCCCCGGGGGGCCAAAGCTCCTACGAGCAGTACTTC.

V usage is TRBV4-2 and J usage is TRBJ1-1, with a tentative D call TRBD1 (5 bases). Germline CDR1 LGHNA, CDR2 YNFKEQ. The CDR3 is 18 residues long. Trimming took off 0 bases at V and 4 bases at J, with 21 bases between the two ends. The CDR3 protein is CASSQDKEAGRRGTEAFF. Written as DNA, the CDR3 is TGTGCCAGCAGCCAAGATAAGGAGGCAGGCCGGAGGGGCACTGAAGCTTTCTTT.

The gene calls are TRBV29-1 and TRBJ1-1, with 10 bases identical to TRBD1. Germline CDR1 is SQVTM and CDR2 is ANQGSEA. This CDR3 has 13 amino acids. The J segment lost 4 bases and the V segment lost 7 bases, leaving 6 bases of the junction unmatched. CDR3 sequence (DNA): TGCAGCGCCACAGGACAGGGGGGCACTGAAGCTTTCTTT. This translates into CSATGQGGTEAFF.

The chain carries TRBV6-4 and TRBJ2-1, with TRBD2 identical over 9 bases. The V gene end was trimmed by 6 bases and the J gene end by 3 bases; junction bases not matched to a gene: 3. The CDR3 runs 14 residues. Looked up from germline, CDR1 is MRHNA and CDR2 is SNTAGT. The DNA for the CDR3 is TGTGCCAGCAGAGCGGGGGGAGTCTACAATGAGCAGTTCTTC. It specifies CASRAGGVYNEQFF.

This chain uses TRBV6-5 with TRBJ1-1; D might be TRBD1 (6 bases). V was pared by 2 bases and J by 1 base, with 8 bases between. This CDR3 spans 14 amino acids. Germline V gene sequence: CDR1 MNHEY, CDR2 SVGAGI. CDR3: CASSYGGANTEAFF. In DNA, the CDR3 is TGTGCCAGCAGTTACGGGGGGGCGAACACTGAAGCTTTCTTT.

This clone was found once. The chain links TRBV19 to TRBJ2-1, with 7 bases fitting TRBD2. In germline, CDR1 is LNHDA, CDR2 SQIVND (reference sequence). This CDR3 comprises 15 residues. The V gene end was trimmed by 5 bases and the J gene end by 1 base; junction bases not matched to a gene: 5. CDR3 residues: CASSLGGRSYNEQFF. The CDR3 nucleotides read TGTGCCAGTAGTCTAGGCGGGAGATCCTACAATGAGCAGTTCTTC.

In its sample, this clone was seen once. This chain connects TRBV5-1 to TRBJ1-1, with TRBD1 matching over 9 bases. CDR1 is SGHRS, CDR2 YFSETQ, per germline. The junction had 9 bases not matched to a gene; V was cut back by 5 bases and J by 1 base. This CDR3 has 16 amino acids. CDR3 DNA: TGCGCCAGCAGGCCCACAGGGGGCGTTTGGAACACTGAAGCTTTCTTT. As protein: CASRPTGGVWNTEAFF.

V and J are TRBV9 and TRBJ1-4, with D possibly being TRBD1 (5 bases). V was trimmed by 6 bases and J by 5 bases, leaving 11 bases between them. Looked up from germline, CDR1 is SGDLS and CDR2 is YYNGEE. The CDR3 sequence is 13 residues long. Here the CDR3 reads CASKGGENEKLFF. In DNA, the CDR3 is TGTGCCAGCAAAGGAGGGGAAAATGAAAAACTGTTTTTT.

The chain couples TRBV11-2 to TRBJ2-2; 8 bases match TRBD1. This CDR3 has 14 amino acids. V was clipped by 5 bases and J by 6 bases; unmatched bases: 5. CDR1 is SGHAT, CDR2 FQNNGV, per germline. This CDR3 is CASSETGDPGELFF. CDR3 in DNA: TGTGCCAGCAGCGAGACAGGGGATCCCGGGGAGCTGTTTTTT.

The chain employs TRBV19 and TRBJ2-5; maybe TRBD1 (6 bases). With 3 bases removed from V and 2 bases from J, the gap between germline ends came to 13 bases. CDR1 is LNHDA, CDR2 SQIVND, per germline (reference sequence). The length of the CDR3 is 15 residues. CDR3: CASSMLGTLQETQYF. The CDR3 DNA reads TGTGCCAGTAGTATGCTTGGGACACTACAAGAGACCCAGTACTTC. The complete variable domain, with remaining parts taken from reference TRBV19 and TRBJ2-5, reads DGGITQSPKYLFRKEGQNVTLSCEQNLNHDAMYWYRQDPGQGLRLIYYSQIVNDFQKGDIAEGYSVSREKKESFPLTVTSAQKNPTAFYLCASSMLGTLQETQYFGPGTRLLVL.

This chain connects TRBV18 to TRBJ2-5; D perhaps matches TRBD2 (5 bases). The J call is doubtful: the DNA matches TRBJ2-7 better. The germline gives CDR1 KGHSH, CDR2 LQKENI. This CDR3 is 16 amino acids long. CDR3 DNA: TGTGCCAGCTCACCACTCCCCAGGACTGCATCCTACGAGCAGTACTTC. It translates to CASSPLPRTASYEQYF.

This clone was picked up one time. Mismatch with germline at one junction end may stem from a read error. V and J are TRBV28 and TRBJ1-1, with D tentatively TRBD1 (5 bases). CDR3 length equals 13 residues. From germline, CDR1 is MDHEN and CDR2 SYDVKM. CDR3 DNA sequence: TGTGCCAGCAGTCCCAGGGTGAAGACTGAAGCTTTCTTT. Protein product: CASSPRVKTEAFF. The full variable domain, in which reference TRBV28 and TRBJ1-1 provide the parts outside the CDR3, is DVKVTQSSRYLVKRTGEKVFLECVQDMDHENMFWYRQDPGLGLRLIYFSYDVKMKEKGDIPEGYSVSREKKERFSLILESASTNQTSMYLCASSPRVKTEAFFGQGTRLTVV.

This clone was recorded once. For the CDR3, the DNA is TGTGCCAGTAGTATACCCCGGACAGGGATATTCGACGAGCAGTACTTC. Protein product: CASSIPRTGIFDEQYF. The genes are TRBV19 and TRBJ2-7, with 8 positions matching TRBD1. Germline CDR1 LNHDA, CDR2 SQIVND (reference sequence). V shed 2 bases, J shed 5 bases, and the junction held 11 bases outside the gene matches. The CDR3 spans 16 residues.

This rearrangement joins TRBV28 to TRBJ2-5; D gene ambiguous. Gene TRBJ2-7 matches the end of the DNA better, so the J call may be wrong. The CDR3 sequence is 13 residues long. Germline CDR1 is MDHEN and CDR2 is SYDVKM. For the CDR3, the DNA is TGTGCCAGCGGCGGATCGTTTTACTACGAGCAGTACTTC. This sequence encodes CASGGSFYYEQYF.

The chain recombines TRBV9 with TRBJ2-1; D may be TRBD2 (6 bases). The V end was cut by 0 bases, the J end by 3 bases, with 13 bases between. This CDR3 has 16 amino acids. The germline V gene encodes CDR1 SGDLS and CDR2 YYNGEE. The CDR3 nucleotides are TGTGCCAGCAGCGTAGGAGGAGGGAGAGGCTACAATGAGCAGTTCTTC. Amino acids: CASSVGGGRGYNEQFF. The full variable domain, with the rest looked up from reference TRBV9 and TRBJ2-1, is DSGVTQTPKHLITATGQRVTLRCSPRSGDLSVYWYQQSLDQGLQFLIQYYNGEERAKGNILERFSAQQFPDLHSELNLSSLELGDSALYFCASSVGGGRGYNEQFFGPGTRLTVL.

The DNA of the CDR3 is TGTGCCAGCTCACCGACAGGGGGCGTGTATGCTAGCAGGGTATCCGGGGAGCTGTTTTTT. It specifies CASSPTGGVYASRVSGELFF. The chain has TRBV18 and TRBJ2-2; TRBD1 matches 10 bases. CDR1 and CDR2 from the germline V gene are KGHSH and LQKENI. This CDR3 has 20 amino acids. V lost 3 bases and J lost 6; bases outside the gene matches: 19. The full variable domain, rest sourced from reference TRBV18 and TRBJ2-2, is NAGVMQNPRHLVRRRGQEARLRCSPMKGHSHVYWYRQLPEEGLKFMVYLQKENIIDESGMPKERFSAEFPKEGPSILRIQQVVRGDSAAYFCASSPTGGVYASRVSGELFFGEGSRLTVL.

This chain uses TRBV6-1 with TRBJ1-4, with 8 bases identical to TRBD1. This CDR3 comprises 14 residues. The V segment lost 5 bases and the J segment 6 bases; nucleotides outside the gene matches: 5. Germline V gene data show CDR1 as MNHNS and CDR2 as SASEGT. The CDR3 nucleotides read TGTGCCAGCAGTCCGGACAGGGTGGATGAAAAACTGTTTTTT. Translated: CASSPDRVDEKLFF.

The rearrangement links TRBV7-8 to TRBJ2-7; tentative D call: TRBD2 (5 bases). Trimming stripped 6 bases from V and 0 bases from J, with 12 bases between. Germline V gene lookup returns CDR1 SGHVS and CDR2 FQNEAQ. This CDR3 has 14 amino acids. CDR3 bases: TGTGCCAGCAGTCCTAGCTCCAGCTCCTACGAGCAGTACTTC. Its translation is CASSPSSSSYEQYF.

This chain connects TRBV6-5 to TRBJ2-7, with D possibly TRBD1 on 6 matching bases. Germline loops: CDR1 MNHEY, CDR2 SVGAGI. Trimming removed 6 bases from V and 4 bases from J, with 13 bases in between. The CDR3 sequence is 13 residues long. The CDR3 nucleotides are TGTGCCAGCAGCCAGGGGCAACTTTACGAGCAGTACTTC. Translation: CASSQGQLYEQYF.

V usage is TRBV27 and J usage is TRBJ2-5, with D possibly matching TRBD2 (6 bases). The V gene's germline CDR1 is MNHEY and CDR2 SMNVEV (reference sequence). This CDR3 comprises 16 residues. Between the trimmed V and J ends, which lost 10 bases and 3 bases, there was a span of 24 bases. CDR3 in DNA: TGTGCCACAAGGGCGGGGAGATCGGGGAGAGAAGAGACCCAGTACTTC. Its protein product is CATRAGRSGREETQYF.

The chain has TRBV7-6 and TRBJ2-2; D possibly corresponds to TRBD1 (6 bases). The CDR3 sequence is 15 residues long. The V gene lost 1 base and the J gene lost 4 bases, with 10 bases spanning the gap. Germline-derived CDR1 and CDR2 are SGHVS and FNYEAQ. The CDR3 region is CASSLVVGGTGELFF. CDR3 coding DNA: TGTGCCAGCAGCTTAGTTGTAGGGGGCACCGGGGAGCTGTTTTTT.

The DNA of the CDR3 is TGTGCCAGCAGCGTGAGTCTCATGAACACTGAAGCTTTCTTT. Translated, it gives CASSVSLMNTEAFF. The chain carries TRBV9 and TRBJ1-1; D not certain. V was shortened by 2 bases and J by 0 bases, with 8 bases between the two germline ends. Germline V CDR1 and CDR2: SGDLS, YYNGEE. CDR3 length: 14 residues. Using reference TRBV9 and TRBJ1-1 for the parts outside the CDR3, the full variable domain is DSGVTQTPKHLITATGQRVTLRCSPRSGDLSVYWYQQSLDQGLQFLIQYYNGEERAKGNILERFSAQQFPDLHSELNLSSLELGDSALYFCASSVSLMNTEAFFGQGTRLTVV.

The rearrangement links TRBV19 to TRBJ1-6; 9 nucleotides match TRBD1. There are 16 residues in the CDR3. Germline CDR1 reads LNHDA; CDR2 reads SQIVND (reference sequence). V was clipped by 5 bases and J by 8 bases; unmatched bases: 10. CDR3 coding DNA: TGTGCCAGTAGTGGATACCCGGGACAGGGCGATTCACCCCTCCACTTT. Amino acid sequence: CASSGYPGQGDSPLHF.

The chain carries TRBV7-3 and TRBJ2-5; TRBD1 might be the D (5 bases). V dropped 5 bases and J dropped 2 bases, with 9 bases sitting between them. The CDR3 extends over 13 amino acids. CDR1 and CDR2 from the germline V gene are SGHTA and FQGTGA. The CDR3 nucleotides read TGTGCCAGCAGCCCCGACAGACAAGAGACCCAGTACTTC. Translating it yields CASSPDRQETQYF.

This clone was seen a few times. The rearrangement joins TRBV6-6 to TRBJ1-5; a possible D gene is TRBD1 (6 bases). The V end was cut by 7 bases, the J end by 4 bases, with 17 bases between. The CDR3 is made up of 15 amino acids. The germline V gene encodes CDR1 MNHNY and CDR2 SVGAGI (reference sequence). CDR3 in DNA: TGTGCCAGCATGGGGGCCCCGGGAGGGAATCAGCCCCAGCATTTT. This translates into CASMGAPGGNQPQHF.

The V call is TRBV5-1, the J call TRBJ2-2; tentatively, D is TRBD1 (5 bases). V was shortened by 2 bases and J by 0 bases, with 8 bases between the two germline ends. The germline gives CDR1 SGHRS, CDR2 YFSETQ. The CDR3 contains 15 residues. DNA of the CDR3: TGCGCCAGCAGCTTTCGGACAACGAACACCGGGGAGCTGTTTTTT. Protein sequence: CASSFRTTNTGELFF.

This chain uses TRBV6-6 with TRBJ1-1; possible D gene TRBD1, 5 bases. The V end was cut by 4 bases, the J end by 2 bases, with 14 bases between. Germline-derived CDR1 and CDR2 are MNHNY and SVGAGI (reference sequence). The CDR3 spans 15 residues. The CDR3, as DNA: TGTGCCAGCAGTTCTAGGGGTCGGGCAAACACTGAAGCTTTCTTT. Protein product: CASSSRGRANTEAFF.